The present T cell receptor beta chain was sequenced within a study of somatic mutations in cytotoxic T cells in rheumatoid arthritis (dated 2017 in TCRdb). Context from the whole study: Right after diagnosis and prior to the start of any treatment, under 35 ml EDTA of peripheral blood was drawn from patients. Some V beta antibody-stained T-cell populations were flow-sorted on a FACSAria II or Sony SH800 at nearly 100% purity, and sorted V beta1+ cells also underwent TCRB sequencing. To characterize clonality, the study used TCRB deep sequencing while asking whether somatic mutations are carried by expanded CD8+ T-cell clones in newly diagnosed, untreated rheumatoid arthritis. TCRB deep sequencing covered roughly 60 patients with rheumatoid arthritis along with about 20 healthy controls. Median age was essentially the same in the patient group and the control group. The research as a whole found: An increase of CD8+ clonality with age was seen in patients (Spearman r ~ 0.53) but not in healthy controls. The finding that TRBV07 was slightly underrepresented in patients was left unadjusted for multiple comparisons. It was unknown which antigens the expanded CD8+ clones targeted, and their absence from virus-specific databases did not exclude viral specificity. CD8+ T-cell clonality did not differ significantly between rheumatoid arthritis patients and age-matched healthy controls. In about an eighth of the 65 patients, more than 20% of CD8+ cells belonged to the largest CD8+ clone, while several identical CD8+ TCRB sequences were shared between blood and synovial fluid.

In regard to this clone: Which antigen it targets is not known. Per-base quality was not reported, and no clone a single base away is much larger than it.

CD4+ and CD8+ cells were isolated by positive magnetic bead selection on an AutoMACS, and purity was checked by flow cytometry. Initial screening for clonal expansions relied on flow cytometry with a TCR V beta antibody panel, after which sorted CD8+ fractions underwent TCRB deep sequencing for characterization. Isolation of peripheral blood mononuclear cells was done through Ficoll-Paque PLUS density gradient separation. Nucleospin Tissue or Tissue XS kits were used to extract DNA from CD4-enriched, CD8-enriched or PBMC samples, and a Qubit 2.0 fluorometer was used for quantification. From the cysteine up to the phenylalanine, the CDR3 has a length of 12 residues. Only the CDR3 part of the read is kept: 36 bases, read in frame from the first base. From V the trimming removes 4 bases and from J it removes 12 bases, while the gene matches leave 6 bases of the junction unaccounted for. CDR1 and CDR2, per the germline V gene, are MGHRA and YSYEKL.

Sequencing of TCRB CDR3 was done on genomic DNA with the immunoSEQ assay. The paper's data handling went like this. Only a few patient CD8+ clones larger than 1% matched published virus-specific TCRB sequences when compared against them. The analyses included only productive TCRB rearrangements. Clonality was expressed as a Shannon entropy-based productive clonality index, with each clone defined by a unique TCRB CDR3 sequence. To calculate repertoire overlap between two samples, the template counts of each clone were considered relative to each sample's total templates. V-gene usage measured by flow cytometry correlated with TCRB sequencing V-gene usage, with a Spearman r of less than 0.65. In its TCRdb copy, this immuneACCESS table keeps in-frame sequences only and misses some clones. Where compared with another copy, unresolved V genes explain less than half of these, and the others have no known cause. V and J calls plus clone size are reproduced from that table; the DNA served to infer D and trimming. Recorded for this sample are about 19,000 clones; about four fifths of them occurred a single time. The ten largest clones capture 13% to 15% of the sample.

The sequencing sample was made of CD8+ T cells sorted from blood. The chain was built from TRBV4-1 and TRBJ1-1; the central 9 bases match TRBD1. The sequence was collected from an adult with rheumatoid arthritis. In nucleotide form, the sequence is TGCGCCAGCAGCCCGGGACAGGGACGGACTTTCTTT. This codes for CASSPGQGRTFF.